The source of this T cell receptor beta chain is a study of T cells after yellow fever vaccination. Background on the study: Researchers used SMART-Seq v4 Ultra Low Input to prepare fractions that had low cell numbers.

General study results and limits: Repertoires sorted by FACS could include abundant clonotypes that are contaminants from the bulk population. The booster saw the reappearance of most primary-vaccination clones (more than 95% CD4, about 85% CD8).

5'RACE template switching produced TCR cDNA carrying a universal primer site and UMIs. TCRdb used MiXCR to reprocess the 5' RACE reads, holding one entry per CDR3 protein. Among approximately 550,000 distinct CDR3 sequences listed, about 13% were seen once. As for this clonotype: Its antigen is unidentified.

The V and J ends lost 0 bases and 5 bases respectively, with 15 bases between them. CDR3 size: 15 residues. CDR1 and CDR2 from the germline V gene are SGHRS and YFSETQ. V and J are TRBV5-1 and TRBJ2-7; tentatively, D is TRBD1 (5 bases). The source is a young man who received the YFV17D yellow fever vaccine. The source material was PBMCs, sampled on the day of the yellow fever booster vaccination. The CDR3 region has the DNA TGCGCCAGCAGCTTGGGGCAGGGCGGCTTCCACGAGCAGTACTTC. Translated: CASSLGQGGFHEQYF.